The source of this TCR beta chain is a study of blood T cell repertoires in COVID-19. Overall study: The cDNA or gDNA used as material had been derived from T cells, B-cell-depleted T cells, or PBMCs.

As handled by the study authors: Reference gene primers were amplified, and this amplification served to estimate nucleated cell counts. TCRdb's copy holds only in-frame clones and misses some; the assay was immunoSEQ multiplex PCR. Clone size and the V and J calls come from that table; the DNA yielded D and trimming. The sample holds over 400,000 clones; roughly 88% are singletons and the top ten take 3% to 4%. The germline V gene has CDR1 MNHEY and CDR2 SVGAGI. The CDR3 has 15 residues. V trimming: 8 bases; J trimming: 3 bases; junction bases outside the gene matches: 10. The specimen sequenced was peripheral blood. The chain employs TRBV6-5 and TRBJ2-3; TRBD2 agrees at 8 bases. This TCR came from a human donor in a cohort sampled during active COVID-19. The CDR3 region is CASSLLSGVTDTQYF. The CDR3 nucleotides read TGTGCCAGCTCCTTACTTAGCGGGGTTACAGATACGCAGTATTTT.